This T cell receptor (beta chain) stems from a study of blood T cell repertoires in COVID-19. Study processing details: Amplification of reference gene primers provided the estimated nucleated cell counts. Profiled with immunoSEQ multiplex PCR; TCRdb holds only in-frame clones, not every one. That table furnishes V, J and clone size, whereas the DNA furnished D and trimming. The table lists about 140,000 clones, 86% of them singletons, with almost 8.5% in the top ten. Per the germline V gene, CDR1 is PRHDT and CDR2 is FYEKMQ (reference sequence). Trimming pared 1 base from V and 0 bases from J, leaving 19 bases between. The CDR3 is made up of 19 amino acids.

The sequenced material came from peripheral blood. The chain couples TRBV13 to TRBJ1-3; tentative D call: TRBD1 (6 bases). This receptor was identified in an older woman with acute or convalescent COVID-19. The CDR3 DNA reads TGTGCCAGCAGCTTAGATACCCGACAGGATCTTCTCTCTGGAAACACCATATATTTT. Its translation: CASSLDTRQDLLSGNTIYF.